These 29 T cell receptor beta chains were all obtained from the same sample, sequenced in a study of early T cells in non-severe SARS-CoV-2 infection. TCRdb ran MiXCR on the 5' RACE reads and lists one entry per CDR3 protein. Of roughly 99,000 distinct CDR3 sequences listed, 11% are singletons. The sample taken for sequencing was whole blood. Source of these receptors: an adult who was a healthcare worker with PCR-confirmed SARS-CoV-2 infection or an uninfected control (not recorded which).

The chain links TRBV20-1 to TRBJ1-2, with 9 bases lining up with TRBD1. The germline V gene has CDR1 DFQATT and CDR2 SNEGSKA (reference sequence). V shed 6 bases, J shed 8 bases, and the junction held 10 bases outside the gene matches. The CDR3 totals 13 residues. The CDR3 DNA is TGCAGTGCAGCCCCTGGACAGGGGTTCGGCTACACCTTC. Translation gives CSAAPGQGFGYTF.

This rearrangement joins TRBV2 to TRBJ2-2; TRBD1 agrees at 7 bases. The CDR3 contains 13 residues. Per the germline V gene, CDR1 is SNHLY and CDR2 is FYNNEI. The ends lost 8 bases at V and 5 bases at J; junction bases unmatched: 5. CDR3: CASRDSFTGELFF. For the CDR3, the DNA is TGTGCCAGCCGGGACAGCTTTACCGGGGAGCTGTTTTTT.

There are a few counts of this clonotype. The gene calls are TRBV6-1 and TRBJ2-4; D gene uncertain. Germline V gives CDR1 MNHNS, CDR2 SASEGT. The length of the CDR3 is 11 residues. The ends were cut back, 4 bases at V and 12 bases at J, with 10 bases in the middle. CDR3 protein: CASSGTQSQYF. DNA of the CDR3: TGTGCCAGCAGTGGAACGCAGAGTCAGTACTTC.

The sample holds a few counts of this clonotype. The chain joins TRBV14 to TRBJ2-1, with TRBD1 identical over 10 bases. This CDR3 has 19 residues. The V and J ends lost 1 base and 6 bases, in that order; junction bases with no gene match: 15. The germline V gene encodes CDR1 SGHDN and CDR2 FVKESK. In nucleotides, the CDR3 is TGTGCCAGCAGCCAAGCAGACAGGGGGCGCAACCAGGCGGGCAATGAGCAGTTCTTC. It yields the protein CASSQADRGRNQAGNEQFF.

This clonotype was detected many times. V is TRBV20-1 and J is TRBJ1-1; possible D gene TRBD1, 5 bases. The V end lost 6 bases, the J end lost 2 bases, and 16 bases lay between the germline ends. CDR1 is DFQATT and CDR2 is SNEGSKA in the germline V gene (reference sequence). This CDR3 spans 14 amino acids. The CDR3 sequence is CSAQRGGGNTEAFF. For the CDR3, the DNA is TGCAGTGCCCAGCGGGGGGGAGGAAACACTGAAGCTTTCTTT.

At least ten counts were recorded for this clonotype. The J gene is TRBJ2-1, the V gene TRBV7-3; 7 nucleotides align to TRBD2. Per germline, CDR1 SGHTA and CDR2 FQGTGA. This CDR3 comprises 15 residues. After removal of 1 base from V and 11 bases from J, the junction contained 11 bases not matched to a gene. Here the CDR3 reads CASSLNGGSGGKQFF. CDR3 bases: TGTGCCAGCAGCTTAAACGGCGGGAGTGGTGGCAAGCAGTTCTTC.

The chain links TRBV6-6 to TRBJ2-3; weak D call: TRBD2 (6 bases). The germline V gene encodes CDR1 MNHNY and CDR2 SVGAGI (reference sequence). The CDR3 extends over 15 amino acids. Trimming stripped 6 bases from V and 6 bases from J, with 19 bases between. The CDR3 DNA sequence: TGTGCCAGCAGGAAAGTGGGCGGGGTGAGGGATACGCAGTATTTT. Its translation: CASRKVGGVRDTQYF.

This clonotype was counted at least ten times. The V call is TRBV7-9, the J call TRBJ2-7; D remains unclear. This CDR3 is built from 12 residues. Germline lookup yields CDR1 SEHNR and CDR2 FQNEAQ (reference sequence). V was trimmed by 8 bases and J by 2 bases, leaving 10 bases between them. CDR3 in DNA: TGTGCCAGCGCCCGCGGAGCCTACGAGCAGTACTTC. Its protein product is CASARGAYEQYF.

The J gene is TRBJ2-1, the V gene TRBV14, with D tentatively TRBD1 or TRBD2 (6 bases each). The V gene lost 0 bases and the J gene lost 4 bases, with 13 bases spanning the gap. The V gene's germline CDR1 is SGHDN and CDR2 FVKESK. This CDR3 has 16 residues. The CDR3 spells CASSQDRGAIYNEQFF. The CDR3 DNA follows: TGTGCCAGCAGCCAAGATAGGGGGGCCATTTACAATGAGCAGTTCTTC.

The chain links TRBV19 to TRBJ2-3; D is perhaps TRBD2 (5 bases). This CDR3 is built from 15 residues. Trimming stripped 6 bases from V and 0 bases from J, with 13 bases between. Germline loops: CDR1 LNHDA, CDR2 SQIVND (reference sequence). CDR3 region: CASRGLRVSTDTQYF. The CDR3 DNA reads TGTGCCAGTAGAGGGTTGAGGGTGAGCACAGATACGCAGTATTTT.

The rearrangement links TRBV6-4 to TRBJ2-4, with no clear D. The CDR3 contains 14 residues. V shed 2 bases and J shed 0 bases, with 5 bases lying between them. Germline V gene data show CDR1 as MRHNA and CDR2 as SNTAGT. CDR3 region: CASSDRPAKNIQYF. The CDR3, as DNA: TGTGCCAGCAGTGACAGGCCAGCCAAAAACATTCAGTACTTC.

V is TRBV12-3 or TRBV12-4 and J is TRBJ2-5, with D perhaps matching TRBD1 (6 bases). The CDR3 consists of 15 residues. Trimming shortened V by 3 bases and J by 5 bases, and 16 bases separated the two germline ends. CDR3 sequence reads: CASSFSLLGQETQYF. CDR3 coding DNA: TGTGCCAGCAGTTTTAGCCTGCTTGGACAGGAGACCCAGTACTTC.

The chain links TRBV20-1 to TRBJ1-5; 8 bases agree with TRBD1. The CDR3 contains 14 residues. Germline CDR1 and CDR2: DFQATT and SNEGSKA (reference sequence). The trim removed 6 bases at V and 4 bases at J, leaving 8 bases unmatched. The CDR3: CSAPGQGVNQPQHF. Written as DNA, the CDR3 is TGCAGTGCACCCGGACAGGGAGTAAATCAGCCCCAGCATTTT.

This clonotype was found a few times. The V gene is TRBV7-9, the J gene TRBJ1-6, with D unclear. The CDR3 sequence is 13 residues long. Germline V CDR1 and CDR2: SEHNR, FQNEAQ (reference sequence). The V and J ends lost 11 bases and 8 bases respectively, with 16 bases between them. The CDR3 here is CAVDGFGDSPLHF. The DNA for the CDR3 is TGTGCCGTGGACGGGTTTGGGGATTCACCCCTCCACTTT.

Only a few counts were recorded for this clonotype. V is TRBV28 and J is TRBJ1-1; no definite D call. V shed 5 bases and J shed 4 bases, with 11 bases lying between them. This CDR3 region has 13 residues. Germline-derived CDR1 and CDR2 are MDHEN and SYDVKM. The CDR3 loop reads CASSREVGTEAFF. CDR3 nucleotide sequence: TGTGCCAGCAGTCGGGAAGTTGGCACTGAAGCTTTCTTT.

This clonotype has just a few counts. V gene TRBV6-5 combines with J gene TRBJ1-2, with 10 nucleotides matching TRBD1. CDR1 and CDR2 (germline): MNHEY, SVGAGI. The CDR3 extends over 14 amino acids. V was clipped by 10 bases and J by 8 bases; unmatched bases: 13. The CDR3 DNA reads TGTGCCACCAGACAGGGGGCGGATGGGGAAGGCTACACCTTC. Translation gives CATRQGADGEGYTF.

A few counts support this clonotype. V usage is TRBV12-3 or TRBV12-4 and J usage is TRBJ1-2, with D unresolved. Trimming removed 5 bases at V and 8 bases at J, with 18 bases between. The CDR3 sequence is 14 residues long. CDR3 nucleotides: TGTGCCAGCAGTCGGAAAGGCCCTCGGGAGGGCTACACCTTC. Translating it yields CASSRKGPREGYTF.

This chain uses TRBV6-6 with TRBJ2-2; D uncertain. Trimming took 5 bases from V and 1 from J, leaving 11 bases between them. The germline V gene has CDR1 MNHNY and CDR2 SVGAGI (reference sequence). The CDR3 contains 15 residues. CDR3 sequence reads: CASSLYAGNTGELFF. The CDR3 nucleotides read TGTGCCAGCAGTCTCTATGCAGGGAACACCGGGGAGCTGTTTTTT.

The chain links TRBV27 to TRBJ1-2, with D unclear. The CDR3 is made up of 14 amino acids. Germline CDR1 is MNHEY and CDR2 is SMNVEV (reference sequence). The V end was cut by 5 bases, the J end by 4 bases, with 14 bases between. The CDR3 nucleotides read TGTGCCAGCAGTCCCCGATACGGGGTCTATGGCTACACCTTC. Protein: CASSPRYGVYGYTF.

The V and J genes are TRBV19 and TRBJ1-1; maybe TRBD1 (6 bases). Germline values: CDR1 LNHDA, CDR2 SQIVND (reference sequence). This CDR3 is 15 amino acids long. V gave up 5 bases and J gave up 0 bases, with 13 bases separating them. CDR3 nucleotide sequence: TGTGCCAGTAGTCCCAGGGGATCCTTGAACACTGAAGCTTTCTTT. Its translation: CASSPRGSLNTEAFF.

The chain combines TRBV10-3 with TRBJ2-3; 8 bases line up with TRBD1. V shed 2 bases and J 2 bases; nucleotides not matched to a gene: 3. This CDR3 is built from 15 residues. Germline V gene lookup returns CDR1 ENHRY and CDR2 SYGVKD. The CDR3 bases are TGTGCCATCAGTGAGGGACAGGGACACACAGATACGCAGTATTTT. Residues: CAISEGQGHTDTQYF.

This clonotype showed up just a few times. The V gene is TRBV7-2, the J gene TRBJ2-7; D unclear. The germline V gene has CDR1 SGHTA and CDR2 FQGNSA. V lost 3 bases to trimming and J lost 4 bases, with 10 bases between them. The CDR3 sequence is 13 residues long. Here the CDR3 DNA reads TGTGCCAGCAGCTTTCGGTGGGAATACGAGCAGTACTTC. Translated: CASSFRWEYEQYF.

The sample holds a few counts of this clonotype. The rearrangement links TRBV12-3 or TRBV12-4 to TRBJ2-3; the D is unclear. This CDR3 spans 11 amino acids. V dropped 5 bases and J dropped 8 bases, with 8 bases sitting between them. The CDR3 here is CASSPRATQYF. CDR3 bases: TGTGCCAGCAGTCCGAGAGCTACGCAGTATTTT.

This clonotype was recorded at least ten times. This sequence joins TRBV28 and TRBJ2-7; D call uncertain. Germline V gene data show CDR1 as MDHEN and CDR2 as SYDVKM. The CDR3 extends over 14 amino acids. The V and J ends lost 4 bases and 3 bases respectively, with 13 bases between them. The CDR3: CASSSPRSNYEQYF. CDR3 in DNA: TGTGCCAGCAGTTCCCCCCGGTCCAACTACGAGCAGTACTTC.

This clonotype was seen more than once but under ten times. The chain joins TRBV3-1 to TRBJ2-7; no reliable D call. Germline V gene sequence: CDR1 LGHDT, CDR2 YNNKEL (reference sequence). The CDR3 has 14 amino acids. Trimming pared 5 bases from V and 5 bases from J, leaving 16 bases between. In DNA, the CDR3 is TGTGCCAGCAGCTATCTATTAGTCTCTCACGAGCAGTACTTC. Translating it yields CASSYLLVSHEQYF.

This clonotype was picked up a small number of times. The chain combines TRBV12-3 or TRBV12-4 with TRBJ1-1; D is uncertain. CDR3 length: 12 amino acids. Trimming removed 5 bases at V and 2 bases at J, with 6 bases between. The CDR3 here is CASSRFNTEAFF. The CDR3 region has the DNA TGTGCCAGCAGTCGATTTAACACTGAAGCTTTCTTT.

In this sample, this clonotype turned up many times. The chain combines TRBV4-1 with TRBJ2-7; D is undetermined. V was trimmed by 4 bases and J by 0 bases, leaving 10 bases between them. The CDR3 has 14 residues. The germline V gene encodes CDR1 MGHRA and CDR2 YSYEKL. The CDR3 reads CASSPTESSYEQYF. The DNA for the CDR3 is TGCGCCAGCAGCCCGACTGAAAGCTCCTACGAGCAGTACTTC.

This clonotype was recorded at least ten times. This sequence joins TRBV27 and TRBJ1-3; D remains ambiguous. V shed 8 bases and J shed 0 bases, with 26 bases lying between them. Germline assignment: CDR1 MNHEY and CDR2 SMNVEV (reference sequence). The CDR3 runs to 19 residues. The CDR3 reads CASQPRFRGSGFSGNTIYF. The CDR3 nucleotides are TGTGCCAGCCAGCCTCGGTTCCGGGGTTCTGGGTTCTCTGGAAACACCATATATTTT.

The table lists this clonotype with many counts. The chain recombines TRBV28 with TRBJ2-2; TRBD2 agrees at 7 bases. CDR3 length equals 16 residues. The J segment lost 4 bases and the V segment lost 5 bases, leaving 10 bases of the junction unmatched. The germline V gene has CDR1 MDHEN and CDR2 SYDVKM. The CDR3 bases are TGTGCCAGCAGTCCTCCAGCGGGGAGGAGCACCGGGGAGCTGTTTTTT. This translates into CASSPPAGRSTGELFF.